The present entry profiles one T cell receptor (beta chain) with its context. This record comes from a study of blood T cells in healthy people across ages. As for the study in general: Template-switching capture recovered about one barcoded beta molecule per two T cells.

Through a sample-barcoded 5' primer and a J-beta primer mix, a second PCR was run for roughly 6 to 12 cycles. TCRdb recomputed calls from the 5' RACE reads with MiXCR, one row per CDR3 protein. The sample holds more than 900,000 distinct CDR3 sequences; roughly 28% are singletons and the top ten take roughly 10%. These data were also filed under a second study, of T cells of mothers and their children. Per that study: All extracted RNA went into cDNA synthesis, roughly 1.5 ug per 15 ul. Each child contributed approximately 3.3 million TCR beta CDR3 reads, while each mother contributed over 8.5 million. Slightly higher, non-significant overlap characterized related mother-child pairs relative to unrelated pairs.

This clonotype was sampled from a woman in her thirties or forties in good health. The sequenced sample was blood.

CDR3 protein: CASSNIYYSYNEQFF. CDR3 nucleotides: TGTGCCAGCAGCAACATCTACTACTCCTACAATGAGCAGTTCTTC. The chain combines TRBV21-1 with TRBJ2-1. TRBV21-1 is tagged as a pseudogene. This CDR3 is 15 amino acids long.